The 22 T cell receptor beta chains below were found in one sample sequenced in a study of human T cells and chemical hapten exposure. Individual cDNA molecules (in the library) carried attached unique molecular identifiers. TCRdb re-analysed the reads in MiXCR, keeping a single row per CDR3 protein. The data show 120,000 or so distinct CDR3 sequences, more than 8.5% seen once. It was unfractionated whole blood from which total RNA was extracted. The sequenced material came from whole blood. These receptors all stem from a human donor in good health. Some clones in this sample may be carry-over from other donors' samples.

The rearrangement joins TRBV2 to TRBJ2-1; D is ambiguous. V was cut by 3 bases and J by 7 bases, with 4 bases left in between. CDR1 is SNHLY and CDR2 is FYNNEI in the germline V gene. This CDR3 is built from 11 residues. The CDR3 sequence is CASSEVNEQFF. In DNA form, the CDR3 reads TGTGCCAGCAGTGAGGTTAATGAGCAGTTCTTC.

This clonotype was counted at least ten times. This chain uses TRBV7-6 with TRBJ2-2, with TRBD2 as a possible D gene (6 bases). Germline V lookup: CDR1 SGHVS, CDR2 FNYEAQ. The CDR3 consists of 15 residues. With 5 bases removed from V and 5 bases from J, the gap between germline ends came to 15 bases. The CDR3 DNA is TGTGCCAGCAGCCCCCGACTAGAAGAGACCGGGGAGCTGTTTTTT. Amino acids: CASSPRLEETGELFF.

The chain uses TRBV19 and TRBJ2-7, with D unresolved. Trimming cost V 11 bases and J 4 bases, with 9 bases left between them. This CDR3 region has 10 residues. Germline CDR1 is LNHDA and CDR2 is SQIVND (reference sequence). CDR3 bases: TGTGCCGGAGACCCTTACGAGCAGTACTTC. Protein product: CAGDPYEQYF.

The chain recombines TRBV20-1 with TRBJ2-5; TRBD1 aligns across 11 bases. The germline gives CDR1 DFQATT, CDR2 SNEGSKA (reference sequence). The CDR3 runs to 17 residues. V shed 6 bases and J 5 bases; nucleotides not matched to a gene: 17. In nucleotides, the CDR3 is TGCAGTGCCCGGACAGGGGGCCGAATTTTTCCGCCTGAGACCCAGTACTTC. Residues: CSARTGGRIFPPETQYF.

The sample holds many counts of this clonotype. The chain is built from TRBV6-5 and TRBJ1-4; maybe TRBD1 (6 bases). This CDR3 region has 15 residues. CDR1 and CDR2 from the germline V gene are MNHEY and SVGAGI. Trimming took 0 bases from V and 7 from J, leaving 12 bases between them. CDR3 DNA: TGTGCCAGCAGTTACTCGACGGGGGCGGGTGAAAAACTGTTTTTT. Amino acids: CASSYSTGAGEKLFF.

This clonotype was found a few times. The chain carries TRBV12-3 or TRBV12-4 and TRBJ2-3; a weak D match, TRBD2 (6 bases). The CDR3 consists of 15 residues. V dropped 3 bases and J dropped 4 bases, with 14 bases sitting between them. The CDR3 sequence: CASSFAGRNPDTQYF. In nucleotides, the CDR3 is TGTGCCAGCAGTTTTGCGGGAAGAAATCCAGATACGCAGTATTTT.

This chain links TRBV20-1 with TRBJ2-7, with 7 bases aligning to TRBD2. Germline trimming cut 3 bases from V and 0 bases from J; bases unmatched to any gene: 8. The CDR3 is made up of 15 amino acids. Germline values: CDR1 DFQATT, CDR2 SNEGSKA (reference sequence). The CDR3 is CSASHASGSSYEQYF. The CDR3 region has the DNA TGCAGTGCTAGTCACGCTAGCGGTAGCTCCTACGAGCAGTACTTC.

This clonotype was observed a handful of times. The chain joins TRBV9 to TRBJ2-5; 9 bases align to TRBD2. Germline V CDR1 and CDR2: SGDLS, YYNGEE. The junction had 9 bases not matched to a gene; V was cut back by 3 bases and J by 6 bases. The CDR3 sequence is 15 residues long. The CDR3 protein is CASSDSGSPQKTQYF. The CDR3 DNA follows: TGTGCCAGCAGCGATAGCGGGAGCCCTCAAAAGACCCAGTACTTC. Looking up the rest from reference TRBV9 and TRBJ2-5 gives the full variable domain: DSGVTQTPKHLITATGQRVTLRCSPRSGDLSVYWYQQSLDQGLQFLIQYYNGEERAKGNILERFSAQQFPDLHSELNLSSLELGDSALYFCASSDSGSPQKTQYFGPGTRLLVL.

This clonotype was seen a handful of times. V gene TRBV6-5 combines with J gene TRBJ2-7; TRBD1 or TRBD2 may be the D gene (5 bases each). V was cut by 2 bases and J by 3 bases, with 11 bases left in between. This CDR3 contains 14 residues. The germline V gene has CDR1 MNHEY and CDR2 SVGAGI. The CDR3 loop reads CASSYTGTNYEQYF. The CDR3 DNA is TGTGCCAGCAGTTACACGGGGACCAACTACGAGCAGTACTTC.

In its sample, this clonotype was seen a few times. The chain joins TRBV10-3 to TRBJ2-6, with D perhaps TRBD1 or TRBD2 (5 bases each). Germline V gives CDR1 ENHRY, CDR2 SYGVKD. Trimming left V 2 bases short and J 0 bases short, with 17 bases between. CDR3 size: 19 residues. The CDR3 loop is CAISEGIGTSFSGANVLTF. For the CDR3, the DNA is TGTGCCATCAGTGAGGGGATTGGGACGTCGTTCTCTGGGGCCAACGTCCTGACTTTC.

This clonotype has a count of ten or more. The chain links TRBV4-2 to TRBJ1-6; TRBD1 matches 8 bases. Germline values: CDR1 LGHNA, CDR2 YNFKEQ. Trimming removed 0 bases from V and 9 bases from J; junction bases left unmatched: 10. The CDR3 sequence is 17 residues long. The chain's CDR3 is CASSQDNGGTGVSPLHF. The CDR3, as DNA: TGTGCCAGCAGCCAAGATAACGGGGGGACAGGAGTTTCACCCCTCCACTTT.

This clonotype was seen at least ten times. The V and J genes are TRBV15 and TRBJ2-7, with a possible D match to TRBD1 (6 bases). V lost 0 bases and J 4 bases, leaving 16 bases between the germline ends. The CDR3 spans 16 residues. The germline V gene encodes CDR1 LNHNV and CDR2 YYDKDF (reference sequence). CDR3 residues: CATSRERAQGGYEQYF. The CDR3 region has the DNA TGTGCCACCAGCAGAGAGAGGGCCCAAGGGGGATACGAGCAGTACTTC.

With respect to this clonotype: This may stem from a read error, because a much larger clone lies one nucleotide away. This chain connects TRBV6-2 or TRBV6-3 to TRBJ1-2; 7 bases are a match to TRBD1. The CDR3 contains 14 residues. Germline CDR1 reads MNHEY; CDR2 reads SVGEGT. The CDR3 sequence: CTSRLRGKNYGYTF. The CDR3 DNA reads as TGTACCAGCCGCCTCAGGGGGAAGAACTATGGCTACACCTTC.

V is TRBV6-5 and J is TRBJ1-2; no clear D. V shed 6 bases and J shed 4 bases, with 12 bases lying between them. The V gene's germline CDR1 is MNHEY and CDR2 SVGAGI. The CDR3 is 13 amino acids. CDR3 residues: CASSPRRAYGYTF. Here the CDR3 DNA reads TGTGCCAGCAGCCCTAGGAGAGCCTATGGCTACACCTTC.

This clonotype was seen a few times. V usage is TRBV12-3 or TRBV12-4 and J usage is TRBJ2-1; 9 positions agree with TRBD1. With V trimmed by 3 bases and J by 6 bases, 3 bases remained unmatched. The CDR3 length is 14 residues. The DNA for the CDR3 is TGTGCCAGCAGTTTCGAGGGACAGGGCAATGAGCAGTTCTTC. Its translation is CASSFEGQGNEQFF.

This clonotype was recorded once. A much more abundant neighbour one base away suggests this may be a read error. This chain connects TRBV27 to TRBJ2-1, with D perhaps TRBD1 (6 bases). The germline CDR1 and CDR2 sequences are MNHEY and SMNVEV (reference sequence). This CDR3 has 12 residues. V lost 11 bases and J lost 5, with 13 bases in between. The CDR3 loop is CAGGAGDNEQFF. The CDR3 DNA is TGTGCCGGTGGGGCAGGGGACAATGAGCAGTTCTTC.

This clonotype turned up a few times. The CDR3 region has the DNA TGCAGCGTTGCTTTGACTACCGGGAGCACAGATACGCAGTATTTT. It translates to CSVALTTGSTDTQYF. V and J are TRBV29-1 and TRBJ2-3; TRBD2 might be the D (5 bases). CDR3 length equals 15 residues. The germline gives CDR1 SQVTM, CDR2 ANQGSEA. Trimming stripped 4 bases from V and 0 bases from J, with 14 bases between.

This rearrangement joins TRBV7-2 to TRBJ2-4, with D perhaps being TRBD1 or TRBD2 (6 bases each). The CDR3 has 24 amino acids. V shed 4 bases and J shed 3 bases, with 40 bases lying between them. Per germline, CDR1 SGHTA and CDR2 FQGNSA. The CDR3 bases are TGTGCCAGCAGCTCCTTAGAGGAGGGGTACAGGGATTCTTTCGGGCCCCTTGTCAAAAACATTCAGTACTTC. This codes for CASSSLEEGYRDSFGPLVKNIQYF.

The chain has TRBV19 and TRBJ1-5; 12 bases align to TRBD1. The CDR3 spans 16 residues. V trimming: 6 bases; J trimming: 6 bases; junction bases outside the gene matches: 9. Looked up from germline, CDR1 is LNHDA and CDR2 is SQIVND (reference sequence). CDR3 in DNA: TGTGCCAGTAGGGGCCCGGGACAGGGGGCAGGTCAGCCCCAGCATTTT. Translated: CASRGPGQGAGQPQHF.

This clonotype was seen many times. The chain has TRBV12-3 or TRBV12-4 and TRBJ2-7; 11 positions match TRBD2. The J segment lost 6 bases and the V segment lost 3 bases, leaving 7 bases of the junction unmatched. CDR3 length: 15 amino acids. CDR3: CASSFSLAGGGEQYF. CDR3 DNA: TGTGCCAGCAGTTTCAGCCTAGCGGGAGGAGGCGAGCAGTACTTC.

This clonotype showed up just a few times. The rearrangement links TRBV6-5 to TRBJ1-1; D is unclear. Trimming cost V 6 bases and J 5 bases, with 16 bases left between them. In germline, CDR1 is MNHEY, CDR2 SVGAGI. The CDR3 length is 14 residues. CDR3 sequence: CASRLLDLSTEAFF. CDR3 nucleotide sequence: TGTGCCAGCAGACTCCTAGACCTTAGTACTGAAGCTTTCTTT.

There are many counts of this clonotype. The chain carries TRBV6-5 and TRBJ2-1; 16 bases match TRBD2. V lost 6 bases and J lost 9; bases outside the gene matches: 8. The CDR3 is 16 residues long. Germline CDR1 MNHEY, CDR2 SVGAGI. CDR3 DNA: TGTGCCAGCAGCCCCCCGGGACTAGCGGGAGGGCGTGAGCAGTTCTTC. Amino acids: CASSPPGLAGGREQFF.